One and the same sample provided the 28 T cell receptor beta chains below, sequenced in a study of blood T cells in healthy people across ages. A second PCR of roughly 6 to 12 cycles used a sample-barcoded 5' primer and a J-beta primer mix. TCRdb re-called the 5' RACE reads through MiXCR, storing one row per CDR3 protein. The sample consists of roughly 700,000 distinct CDR3 sequences, 32% of them appearing once. Sequencing was performed on blood. The receptors shown here come from an elderly woman in good health.

This clonotype was counted at least ten times. The rearrangement joins TRBV20-1 to TRBJ2-3; TRBD2 aligns across 14 bases. CDR1 is DFQATT, CDR2 SNEGSKA, per germline (reference sequence). The CDR3 has 20 amino acids. V lost 4 bases, J lost 0 bases, and 15 bases stayed unmatched. This CDR3 reads CSATGPTTGTSGGSTDTQYF. CDR3 DNA: TGCAGTGCTACAGGACCTACAACCGGGACTAGCGGGGGTAGCACAGATACGCAGTATTTT.

Ten or more counts support this clonotype. This sequence joins TRBV10-3 and TRBJ1-2, with 8 bases lining up with TRBD1. Germline V gene lookup returns CDR1 ENHRY and CDR2 SYGVKD. V was pared by 7 bases and J by 2 bases, with 6 bases of the junction left unmatched. The CDR3 contains 14 residues. CDR3 sequence reads: CAITGTGINYGYTF. The CDR3 nucleotides are TGTGCCATCACTGGGACAGGAATCAACTATGGCTACACCTTC.

This clonotype has a handful of counts. A much larger clone lies one base from this, so it may be a read error. The chain carries TRBV15 and TRBJ2-1, with D possibly being TRBD2 (6 bases). The CDR3 runs to 14 residues. Per germline, CDR1 LNHNV and CDR2 YYDKDF (reference sequence). In DNA, the CDR3 is TGTGCCACCAGTCCGGCGGGGTCCTCCAATGGGCAGTTCTTC. Residues: CATSPAGSSNGQFF.

This clonotype appeared a few times. J is TRBJ1-1 and V is TRBV6-2 or TRBV6-3; D remains unclear. Germline V gene data show CDR1 as MNHEY and CDR2 as SVGEGT. This CDR3 is built from 16 residues. With 4 bases removed from V and 6 bases from J, the gap between germline ends came to 21 bases. The CDR3 coding sequence is TGTGCCAGCAGTTTCCCCGGCCTGATCTGGTGGCCTGAAGCTTTCTTT. Translating gives CASSFPGLIWWPEAFF.

Ten or more counts support this clonotype. The chain has TRBV5-6 and TRBJ2-1; unclear D gene. Germline V CDR1 and CDR2: SGHDT, YYEEEE. This CDR3 contains 13 residues. V lost 3 bases, J lost 2 bases, and 6 bases lay in between. CDR3 bases: TGTGCCAGCAGCTCGGCCGCCTACAATGAGCAGTTCTTC. Amino acids: CASSSAAYNEQFF.

This clonotype was counted ten times or more. This chain joins TRBV11-2 and TRBJ2-3; D may match TRBD1 or TRBD2 (7 bases each). The CDR3 is 13 residues long. From germline, CDR1 is SGHAT and CDR2 FQNNGV. Trimming shortened V by 5 bases and J by 5 bases, and 11 bases separated the two germline ends. The chain's CDR3 is CASSQGGLDTQYF. CDR3 nucleotide sequence: TGTGCCAGCAGCCAGGGGGGGTTAGATACGCAGTATTTT.

This clonotype was recorded at least ten times. This sequence joins TRBV19 and TRBJ2-7; D not certain. Germline V CDR1 and CDR2: LNHDA, SQIVND (reference sequence). CDR3 size: 14 residues. V shed 6 bases and J shed 5 bases, with 17 bases lying between them. The CDR3 DNA follows: TGTGCCAGTAGGGAACAGACTTCGGTAAACGAGCAGTACTTC. Amino acids: CASREQTSVNEQYF.

This clonotype was picked up a small number of times. A much larger clone is a single base away; this may be a read error. The chain is built from TRBV6-6 and TRBJ1-2; 7 bases agree with TRBD1. V was pared by 7 bases and J by 4 bases, with 6 bases of the junction left unmatched. The CDR3 loop spans 13 amino acids. The V gene's germline CDR1 is MNHNY and CDR2 SVGAGI (reference sequence). The CDR3 region is CASTEQGSYGYTF. CDR3 nucleotide sequence: TGTGCCAGCACCGAACAGGGGAGCTATGGCTACACCTTC.

With regard to this clonotype: A much larger clone lies one base from this, so it may be a read error. The J gene is TRBJ1-2, the V gene TRBV6-6, with a weak D call TRBD1 (5 bases). This CDR3 is built from 13 residues. CDR1 MNHNY and CDR2 SVGAGI come from the germline V gene (reference sequence). In DNA, the CDR3 is TGTGCCGGCAGTTTGGGGACTACCGATGGCTACACCTTC. It specifies CAGSLGTTDGYTF.

This chain connects TRBV12-3 or TRBV12-4 to TRBJ2-3; no reliable D call. The CDR3 runs 12 residues. V lost 3 bases and J 5 bases, leaving 6 bases between the germline ends. CDR3 sequence: CASSFFGDTQYF. DNA for the CDR3: TGTGCCAGCAGTTTTTTCGGAGATACGCAGTATTTT.

Turning to this clonotype: Sequence at one end of the junction differs from germline and may be a read error. The rearrangement uses TRBV30 and TRBJ2-7, with a weak D call TRBD1 (6 bases). This CDR3 comprises 13 residues. The germline CDR1 and CDR2 sequences are GTSNPN and SVGIG (reference sequence). The CDR3 region is CAGSAGEAYEQYF. CDR3 in DNA: TGTGCCGGGAGTGCAGGGGAAGCCTACGAGCAGTACTTC.

Ten or more counts support this clonotype. The chain carries TRBV5-1 and TRBJ1-6; weak D call: TRBD1 (6 bases). Per the germline V gene, CDR1 is SGHRS and CDR2 is YFSETQ. The V end lost 4 bases, the J end lost 8 bases, and 13 bases lay between the germline ends. This CDR3 has 14 amino acids. CDR3 coding DNA: TGCGCCAGCAGCGAGCAGGGGCGAGATTCACCCCTCCACTTT. Residues: CASSEQGRDSPLHF. The variable domain in full, completed from reference TRBV5-1 and TRBJ1-6, reads KAGVTQTPRYLIKTRGQQVTLSCSPISGHRSVSWYQQTPGQGLQFLFEYFSETQRNKGNFPGRFSGRQFSNSRSEMNVSTLELGDSALYLCASSEQGRDSPLHFGNGTRLTVT.

This clonotype was detected only a few times. The chain employs TRBV5-1 and TRBJ1-1; TRBD1 is a possible D gene (5 bases). V lost 1 base and J 2 bases, leaving 9 bases between the germline ends. The germline V gene has CDR1 SGHRS and CDR2 YFSETQ. The CDR3 consists of 14 residues. The CDR3 region is CASSLLTVNTEAFF. The CDR3 bases are TGCGCCAGCAGCTTGCTGACAGTCAACACTGAAGCTTTCTTT.

About this clonotype itself: This may be a read error: a much more frequent sequence differs by one nucleotide. V is TRBV28 and J is TRBJ2-7; D not resolved. Germline CDR1 reads MDHEN; CDR2 reads SYDVKM. CDR3 size: 14 residues. V was cut by 8 bases and J by 0 bases, with 14 bases left in between. The CDR3 reads CASRLDWASYEQYF. The CDR3 DNA reads TGTGCCAGCCGGCTCGACTGGGCCTCCTACGAGCAGTACTTC. Combining the CDR3 with reference TRBV28 and TRBJ2-7 gives the whole variable domain DVKVTQSSRYLVKRTGEKVFLECVQDMDHENMFWYRQDPGLGLRLIYFSYDVKMKEKGDIPEGYSVSREKKERFSLILESASTNQTSMYLCASRLDWASYEQYFGPGTRLTVT.

This clonotype was seen at least ten times. The chain has TRBV12-3 or TRBV12-4 and TRBJ1-4; D possibly corresponds to TRBD1 (6 bases). V was shortened by 6 bases and J by 4 bases, with 15 bases between the two germline ends. This CDR3 is built from 15 residues. The CDR3 spells CASSPRGRINEKLFF. The DNA of the CDR3 is TGTGCCAGCAGCCCGCGGGGGCGAATTAATGAAAAACTGTTTTTT.

This clonotype was counted at least ten times. The chain joins TRBV6-6 to TRBJ2-7, with D perhaps matching TRBD1 or TRBD2 (6 bases each). The CDR3 is made up of 14 amino acids. Trimming left V 0 bases short and J 4 bases short, with 10 bases between. Per the germline V gene, CDR1 is MNHNY and CDR2 is SVGAGI (reference sequence). The CDR3 sequence is CASSYSRGGYEQYF. The CDR3 nucleotides are TGTGCCAGCAGTTACTCCAGGGGAGGATACGAGCAGTACTTC.

The V call is TRBV20-1, the J call TRBJ2-3; 11 bases map to TRBD2. Germline trimming cut 0 bases from V and 4 bases from J; bases unmatched to any gene: 3. Germline V gives CDR1 DFQATT, CDR2 SNEGSKA (reference sequence). There are 15 residues in the CDR3. The CDR3 spells CSARDVSGGADTQYF. CDR3 sequence (DNA): TGCAGTGCTAGAGACGTTAGCGGGGGGGCAGATACGCAGTATTTT.

The chain recombines TRBV12-3 or TRBV12-4 with TRBJ1-2, with D possibly being TRBD1 (5 bases). V shed 7 bases and J shed 8 bases, with 14 bases lying between them. The CDR3 runs 12 residues. The CDR3 region has the DNA TGTGCCAGCACCCTGGGAGGGGCCGGCTACACCTTC. It encodes CASTLGGAGYTF.

This clonotype was found a few times. The V and J genes are TRBV5-1 and TRBJ2-4; 10 bases fit TRBD1. Gene TRBJ2-7 matches the end of the DNA better, so the J call may be wrong. Germline V gene data show CDR1 as SGHRS and CDR2 as YFSETQ. The CDR3 spans 15 residues. CDR3 nucleotide sequence: TGCGCCAGCAGCTTAACTGGGACAGGGGCTCTCGAGCAGTACTTC. Translating gives CASSLTGTGALEQYF.

The chain links TRBV28 to TRBJ1-1, with no clear D. Germline CDR1 and CDR2: MDHEN and SYDVKM. Trimming cost V 3 bases and J 4 bases, with 9 bases left between them. The CDR3 contains 13 residues. CDR3 in amino acids: CASSFGRITEAFF. The CDR3 bases are TGTGCCAGCAGTTTCGGGAGAATCACTGAAGCTTTCTTT.

This chain joins TRBV30 and TRBJ2-1; 15 positions agree with TRBD2. The CDR3 runs to 15 residues. V gave up 5 bases and J gave up 10 bases; unmatched junction bases: 9. CDR1 and CDR2 (germline): GTSNPN, SVGIG (reference sequence). As DNA, the CDR3 is TGTGCCTGGGAACCGGGACTAGCGGGGGGTGGCGAGCAGTTCTTC. Protein: CAWEPGLAGGGEQFF. The full variable domain, in which reference TRBV30 and TRBJ2-1 provide the parts outside the CDR3, is SQTIHQWPATLVQPVGSPLSLECTVEGTSNPNLYWYRQAAGRGLQLLFYSVGIGQISSEVPQNLSASRPQDRQFILSSKKLLLSDSGFYLCAWEPGLAGGGEQFFGPGTRLTVL.

A note on this clonotype: A single base separates this from a much larger clone, so it may be a read error. The chain uses TRBV7-2 and TRBJ2-7; possibly TRBD2 for D (7 bases). The CDR3 contains 13 residues. The germline CDR1 and CDR2 sequences are SGHTA and FQGNSA. V was pared by 6 bases and J by 6 bases, with 15 bases between. The CDR3 sequence: CASRWDGGREQYF. CDR3 DNA: TGTGCCAGCAGATGGGACGGGGGGCGCGAGCAGTACTTC.

As regards this clonotype: Its ends do not fully match the called genes, so a read error is possible. The chain joins TRBV11-2 to TRBJ2-1; 7 positions match TRBD1. The J call is uncertain, as TRBJ2-7 better fits the DNA end. Germline V gives CDR1 SGHAT, CDR2 FQNNGV. The CDR3 covers 14 residues. The CDR3 DNA sequence: TGTACCAGCAGCTTAACGGGACAGTACAATGAGCAGTACTTC. It encodes CTSSLTGQYNEQYF.

This clonotype was seen more than once but under ten times. V usage is TRBV20-1 and J usage is TRBJ2-5; either TRBD1 or TRBD2 may fit D (5 bases each). Germline lookup yields CDR1 DFQATT and CDR2 SNEGSKA (reference sequence). The CDR3 contains 12 residues. The V end was cut by 4 bases, the J end by 11 bases, with 17 bases between. CDR3 coding DNA: TGCAGTGCTACGGGGCCGGGGAATGAGCAGTACTTC. Its translation is CSATGPGNEQYF.

This clonotype was seen a handful of times. A much larger clone lies a single base off, so this may be a read error. The chain combines TRBV4-1 with TRBJ2-6, with 9 bases lining up with TRBD1. Germline CDR1 reads MGHRA; CDR2 reads YSYEKL. The CDR3 is 18 residues long. The CDR3 region is CASSLPWDRVAGANVRTF. The DNA of the CDR3 is TGCGCCAGCAGCCTCCCGTGGGACAGGGTTGCTGGGGCCAACGTCCGGACTTTC.

To note about this clonotype: It may be a read error: a sequence one base away is much more abundant. The chain recombines TRBV12-3 or TRBV12-4 with TRBJ1-2; the D gene is possibly TRBD1 (5 bases). This CDR3 has 14 residues. CDR3 residues: CAGSLAVGDYGYTF. The CDR3 DNA reads TGTGCCGGCAGTTTGGCTGTGGGGGACTATGGCTACACCTTC.

About this clonotype itself: A clone one base away is much larger, so this may be a read error. This chain links TRBV20-1 with TRBJ1-1, with TRBD1 as a possible D gene (6 bases). Germline values: CDR1 DFQATT, CDR2 SNEGSKA (reference sequence). V lost 1 base to trimming and J lost 0 bases, with 9 bases between them. This CDR3 has 14 residues. The CDR3 spells CSARGGQMNTEAFF. In nucleotides, the CDR3 is TGCAGTGCTAGAGGGGGACAAATGAACACTGAAGCTTTCTTT.

Concerning this clonotype itself: It may be a read error: a sequence one base away is much more abundant. The chain joins TRBV3-1 to TRBJ2-1; tentatively, D is TRBD1 or TRBD2 (5 bases each). Trimming took 4 bases from V and 12 from J, leaving 16 bases between them. Looked up from germline, CDR1 is LGHDT and CDR2 is YNNKEL (reference sequence). The CDR3 is 13 amino acids. In DNA form, the CDR3 reads TGTGCCAGCAGCCGAGAACTCGGGACGGGGCAGTTCTTC. It is translated as CASSRELGTGQFF.